This T cell receptor beta chain was identified in a study of blood T cell repertoires in COVID-19. This table comes from immunoSEQ multiplex PCR, and its TCRdb copy is limited to in-frame clones, with some not included. Of around 180,000 clones in the sample, less than 85% were seen once. Participants spanned ages about 18 to 90 years and resided in about two dozen US areas. Cohorts were determined from participant-reported clinical history. In regard to this clone: One end of the junction fails to match germline, which may point to a read error.

The germline V gene has CDR1 MGHDK and CDR2 SYGVNS. This CDR3 spans 15 amino acids. This clonotype was sampled from a man aged 45-65 years who had recovered from COVID-19. This rearrangement joins TRBV25-1 to TRBJ2-7; D remains unclear. Sample: PBMCs or T cells enriched from blood (not recorded which). CDR3 residues: CASRESVLLGSEQYF. In DNA form, the CDR3 reads TGTGCCAGCAGGGAATCGGTTCTTCTCGGTAGCGAGCAGTACTTC.